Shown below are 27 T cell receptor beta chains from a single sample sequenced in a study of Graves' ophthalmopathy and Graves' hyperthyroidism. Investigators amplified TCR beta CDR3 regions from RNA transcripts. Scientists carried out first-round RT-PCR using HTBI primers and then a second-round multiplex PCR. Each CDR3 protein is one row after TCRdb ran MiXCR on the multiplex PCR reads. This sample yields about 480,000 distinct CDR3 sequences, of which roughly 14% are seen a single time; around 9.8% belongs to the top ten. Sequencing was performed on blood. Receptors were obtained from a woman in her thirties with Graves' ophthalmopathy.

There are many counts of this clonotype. In DNA form, the CDR3 reads TGTGCCAGCTCACCAAGGCCAGCGAGCAATCAGCCCCAGCATTTT. Amino acids: CASSPRPASNQPQHF. The chain recombines TRBV18 with TRBJ1-5, with no clear D. In germline, CDR1 is KGHSH, CDR2 LQKENI. The V end was cut by 2 bases, the J end by 1 base, with 9 bases between. The CDR3 is 15 residues long.

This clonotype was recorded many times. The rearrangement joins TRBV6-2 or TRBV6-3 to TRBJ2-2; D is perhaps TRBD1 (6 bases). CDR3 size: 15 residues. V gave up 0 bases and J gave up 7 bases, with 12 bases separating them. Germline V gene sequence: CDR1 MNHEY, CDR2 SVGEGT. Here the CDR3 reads CASSYSWGLSGELFF. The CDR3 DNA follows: TGTGCCAGCAGTTACTCTTGGGGGCTGAGCGGGGAGCTGTTTTTT.

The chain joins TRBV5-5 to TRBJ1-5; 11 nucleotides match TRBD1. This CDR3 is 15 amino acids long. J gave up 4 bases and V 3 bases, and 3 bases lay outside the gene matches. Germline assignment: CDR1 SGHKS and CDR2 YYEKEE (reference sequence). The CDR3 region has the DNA TGTGCCAGCAGCTGGACAGGGGGCCGTAATCAGCCCCAGCATTTT. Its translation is CASSWTGGRNQPQHF.

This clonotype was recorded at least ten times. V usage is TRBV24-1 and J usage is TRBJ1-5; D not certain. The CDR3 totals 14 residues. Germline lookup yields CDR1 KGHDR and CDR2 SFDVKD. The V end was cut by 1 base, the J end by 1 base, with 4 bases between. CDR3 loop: CATSDFGSNQPQHF. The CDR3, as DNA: TGTGCCACCAGTGATTTCGGAAGCAATCAGCCCCAGCATTTT.

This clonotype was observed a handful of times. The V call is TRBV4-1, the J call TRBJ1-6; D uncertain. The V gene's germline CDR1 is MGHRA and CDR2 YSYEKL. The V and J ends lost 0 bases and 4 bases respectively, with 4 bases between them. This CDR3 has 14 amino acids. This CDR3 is CASSQESYNSPLHF. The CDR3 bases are TGCGCCAGCAGCCAAGAGAGTTATAATTCACCCCTCCACTTT.

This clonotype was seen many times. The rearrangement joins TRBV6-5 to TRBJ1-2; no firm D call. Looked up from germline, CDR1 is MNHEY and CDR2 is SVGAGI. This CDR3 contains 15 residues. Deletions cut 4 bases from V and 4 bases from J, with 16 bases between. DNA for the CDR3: TGTGCCAGCAGTTTCACTCCCGAAGGTGGCTATGGCTACACCTTC. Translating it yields CASSFTPEGGYGYTF.

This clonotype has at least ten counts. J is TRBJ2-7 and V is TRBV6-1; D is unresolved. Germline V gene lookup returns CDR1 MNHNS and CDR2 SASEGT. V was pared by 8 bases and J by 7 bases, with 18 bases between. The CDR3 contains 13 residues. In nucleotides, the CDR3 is TGTGCCAGCGCGCCGGACCCATATTTAGAGCAGTACTTC. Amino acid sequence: CASAPDPYLEQYF.

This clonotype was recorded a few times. The CDR3 spells CASSFQPPGQGAGNQPQHF. The CDR3 DNA sequence: TGTGCCAGCAGTTTCCAACCCCCGGGACAGGGGGCTGGGAATCAGCCCCAGCATTTT. J is TRBJ1-5 and V is TRBV27; 12 nucleotides agree with TRBD1. This CDR3 has 19 residues. Germline CDR1 reads MNHEY; CDR2 reads SMNVEV (reference sequence). The V gene end was trimmed by 3 bases and the J gene end by 4 bases; junction bases not matched to a gene: 13.

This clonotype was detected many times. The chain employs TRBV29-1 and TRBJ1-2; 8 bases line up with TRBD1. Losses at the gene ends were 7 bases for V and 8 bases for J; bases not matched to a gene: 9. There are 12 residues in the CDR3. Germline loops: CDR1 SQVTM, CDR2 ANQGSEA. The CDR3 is CSAGTGRPGYTF. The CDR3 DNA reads TGCAGCGCAGGGACAGGCCGGCCCGGCTACACCTTC.

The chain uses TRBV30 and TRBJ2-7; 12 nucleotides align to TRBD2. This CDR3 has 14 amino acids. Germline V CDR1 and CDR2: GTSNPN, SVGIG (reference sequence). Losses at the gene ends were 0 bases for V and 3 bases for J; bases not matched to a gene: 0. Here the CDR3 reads CAWSVTSGGYEQYF. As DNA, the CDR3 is TGTGCCTGGAGTGTGACTAGCGGGGGCTACGAGCAGTACTTC.

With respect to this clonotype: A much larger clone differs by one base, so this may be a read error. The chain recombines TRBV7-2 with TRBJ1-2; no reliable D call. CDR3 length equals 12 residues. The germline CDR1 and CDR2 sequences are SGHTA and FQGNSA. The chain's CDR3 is CASSAGPYGFTF. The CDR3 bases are TGTGCCAGCAGCGCCGGGCCTTATGGCTTCACCTTC. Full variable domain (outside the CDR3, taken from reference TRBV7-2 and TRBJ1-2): GAGVSQSPSNKVTEKGKDVELRCDPISGHTALYWYRQSLGQGLEFLIYFQGNSAPDKSGLPSDRFSAERTGGSVSTLTIQRTQQEDSAVYLCASSAGPYGFTFGSGTRLTVV.

CDR3 in amino acids: CASRGQGANNQPQHF. CDR3 bases: TGTGCCAGCAGGGGACAGGGGGCTAACAATCAGCCCCAGCATTTT. This sequence joins TRBV2 and TRBJ1-5; 12 bases are shared with TRBD1. Germline V gene data show CDR1 as SNHLY and CDR2 as FYNNEI. Trimming cost V 6 bases and J 3 bases; bases outside gene matches: 3. The CDR3 is 15 residues long.

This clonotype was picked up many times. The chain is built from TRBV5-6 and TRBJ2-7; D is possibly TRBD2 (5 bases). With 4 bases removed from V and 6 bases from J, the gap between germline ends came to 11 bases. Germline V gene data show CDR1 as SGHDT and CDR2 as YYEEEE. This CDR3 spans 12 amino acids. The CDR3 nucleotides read TGTGCCAGCAGCGAGGGAAGCCCCGAGCAGTACTTC. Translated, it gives CASSEGSPEQYF.

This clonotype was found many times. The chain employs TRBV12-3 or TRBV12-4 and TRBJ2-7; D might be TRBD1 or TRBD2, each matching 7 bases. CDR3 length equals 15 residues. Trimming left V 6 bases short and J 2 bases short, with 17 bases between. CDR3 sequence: CASSRGGGSPYEQYF. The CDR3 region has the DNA TGTGCCAGCAGCAGGGGGGGGGGAAGCCCCTACGAGCAGTACTTC.

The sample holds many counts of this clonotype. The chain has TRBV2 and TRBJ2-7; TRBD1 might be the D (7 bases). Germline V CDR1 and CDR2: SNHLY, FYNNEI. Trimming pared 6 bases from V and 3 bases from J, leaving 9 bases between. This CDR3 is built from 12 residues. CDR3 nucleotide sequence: TGTGCCAGCAGGCAGGGGGGCTACGAGCAGTACTTC. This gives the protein CASRQGGYEQYF.

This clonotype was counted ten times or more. Written as DNA, the CDR3 is TGCGCCAGCAGCTTGTTTTCGGGGGGGAGAGGAAACACCGGGGAGCTGTTTTTT. It encodes CASSLFSGGRGNTGELFF. The chain is built from TRBV5-1 and TRBJ2-2, with 8 bases lining up with TRBD2. Germline CDR1 is SGHRS and CDR2 is YFSETQ. CDR3 length equals 18 residues. The V gene end was trimmed by 1 base and the J gene end by 2 bases; junction bases not matched to a gene: 10.

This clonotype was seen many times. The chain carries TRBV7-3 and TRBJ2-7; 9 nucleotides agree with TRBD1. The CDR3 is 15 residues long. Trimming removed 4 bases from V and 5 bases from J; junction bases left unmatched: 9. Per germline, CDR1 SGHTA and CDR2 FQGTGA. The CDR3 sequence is CASSSAGTGFNEQYF. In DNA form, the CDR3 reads TGTGCCAGCAGCTCAGCCGGGACAGGGTTTAACGAGCAGTACTTC. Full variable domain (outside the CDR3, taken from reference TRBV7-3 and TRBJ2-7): GAGVSQTPSNKVTEKGKYVELRCDPISGHTALYWYRQSLGQGPEFLIYFQGTGAADDSGLPNDRFFAVRPEGSVSTLKIQRTERGDSAVYLCASSSAGTGFNEQYFGPGTRLTVT.

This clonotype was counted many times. CDR3 amino acids: CASSYSRESYNSPLHF. CDR3 nucleotide sequence: TGTGCCAGCAGTTACTCGAGGGAATCCTATAATTCACCCCTCCACTTT. The chain uses TRBV6-5 and TRBJ1-6, with D unclear. There are 16 residues in the CDR3. V was clipped by 0 bases and J by 1 base, with 7 bases between them. Germline V gives CDR1 MNHEY, CDR2 SVGAGI.

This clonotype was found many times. The CDR3 nucleotides are TGCGCCAGCAGTGAATCGAGGGGGACCGAGGGCGGCTACACCTTC. Amino acids: CASSESRGTEGGYTF. The genes are TRBV10-2 and TRBJ1-2; D perhaps matches TRBD1 (6 bases). CDR1 WSHSY and CDR2 SAAADI come from the germline V gene. The CDR3 contains 15 residues. The V and J ends lost 3 bases and 8 bases respectively, with 19 bases between them.

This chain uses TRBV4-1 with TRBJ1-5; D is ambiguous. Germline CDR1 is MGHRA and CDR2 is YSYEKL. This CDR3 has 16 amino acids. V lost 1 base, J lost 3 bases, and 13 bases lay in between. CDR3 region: CASSQGMTSPNQPQHF. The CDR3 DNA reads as TGCGCCAGCAGCCAAGGGATGACATCACCCAATCAGCCCCAGCATTTT.

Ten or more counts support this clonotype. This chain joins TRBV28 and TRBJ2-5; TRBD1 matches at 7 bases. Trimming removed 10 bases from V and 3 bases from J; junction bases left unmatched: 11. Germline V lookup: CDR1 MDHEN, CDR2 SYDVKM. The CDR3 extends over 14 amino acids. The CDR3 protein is CATSNIGTEETQYF. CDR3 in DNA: TGTGCCACCTCGAATATCGGGACAGAAGAGACCCAGTACTTC.

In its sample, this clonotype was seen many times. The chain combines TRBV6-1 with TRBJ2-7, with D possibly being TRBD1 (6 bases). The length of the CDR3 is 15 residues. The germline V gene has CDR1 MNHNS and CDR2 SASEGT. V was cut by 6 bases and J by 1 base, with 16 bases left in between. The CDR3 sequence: CASRARQATSYEQYF. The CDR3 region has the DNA TGTGCCAGCAGAGCAAGACAGGCCACTTCCTACGAGCAGTACTTC.

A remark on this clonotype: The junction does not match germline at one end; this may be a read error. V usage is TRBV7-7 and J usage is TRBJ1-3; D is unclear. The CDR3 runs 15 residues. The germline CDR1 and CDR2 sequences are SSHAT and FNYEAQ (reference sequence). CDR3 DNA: TGTGCTAGCAGCTTAGCGTACAGCTCTGGAAACACCATATATTTT. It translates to CASSLAYSSGNTIYF.

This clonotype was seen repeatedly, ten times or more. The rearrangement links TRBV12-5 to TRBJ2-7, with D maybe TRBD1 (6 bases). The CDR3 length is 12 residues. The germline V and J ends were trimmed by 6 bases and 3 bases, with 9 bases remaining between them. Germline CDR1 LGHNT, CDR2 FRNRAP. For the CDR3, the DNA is TGTGCTAGTGGACCAGGGGACTACGAGCAGTACTTC. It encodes CASGPGDYEQYF. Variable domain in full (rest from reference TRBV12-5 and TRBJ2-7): DARVTQTPRHKVTEMGQEVTMRCQPILGHNTVFWYRQTMMQGLELLAYFRNRAPLDDSGMPKDRFSAEMPDATLATLKIQPSEPRDSAVYFCASGPGDYEQYFGPGTRLTVT.

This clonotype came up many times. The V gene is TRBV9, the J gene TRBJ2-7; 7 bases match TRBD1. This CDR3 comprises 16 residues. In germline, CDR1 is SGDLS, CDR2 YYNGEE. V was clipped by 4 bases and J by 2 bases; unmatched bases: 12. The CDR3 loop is CASSPKRSTGTYEQYF. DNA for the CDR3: TGTGCCAGCAGCCCCAAACGATCGACAGGGACCTACGAGCAGTACTTC. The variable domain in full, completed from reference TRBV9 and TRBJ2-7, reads DSGVTQTPKHLITATGQRVTLRCSPRSGDLSVYWYQQSLDQGLQFLIQYYNGEERAKGNILERFSAQQFPDLHSELNLSSLELGDSALYFCASSPKRSTGTYEQYFGPGTRLTVT.

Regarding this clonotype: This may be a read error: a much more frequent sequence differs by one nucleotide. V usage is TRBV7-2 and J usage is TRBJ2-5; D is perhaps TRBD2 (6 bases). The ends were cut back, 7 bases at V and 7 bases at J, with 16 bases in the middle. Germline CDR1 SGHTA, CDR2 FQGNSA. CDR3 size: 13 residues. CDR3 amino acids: CASNRSGYVTQYF. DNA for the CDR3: TGTGCCAGCAACCGAAGCGGGTATGTGACCCAGTACTTC. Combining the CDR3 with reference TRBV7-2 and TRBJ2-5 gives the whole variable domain GAGVSQSPSNKVTEKGKDVELRCDPISGHTALYWYRQSLGQGLEFLIYFQGNSAPDKSGLPSDRFSAERTGGSVSTLTIQRTQQEDSAVYLCASNRSGYVTQYFGPGTRLLVL.

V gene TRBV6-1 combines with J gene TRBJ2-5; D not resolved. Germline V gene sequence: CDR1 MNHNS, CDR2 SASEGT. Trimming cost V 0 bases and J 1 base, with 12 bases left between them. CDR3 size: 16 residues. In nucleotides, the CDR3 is TGTGCCAGCAGTGAAGCGCCTTGGGGTGGCCAAGAGACCCAGTACTTC. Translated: CASSEAPWGGQETQYF.